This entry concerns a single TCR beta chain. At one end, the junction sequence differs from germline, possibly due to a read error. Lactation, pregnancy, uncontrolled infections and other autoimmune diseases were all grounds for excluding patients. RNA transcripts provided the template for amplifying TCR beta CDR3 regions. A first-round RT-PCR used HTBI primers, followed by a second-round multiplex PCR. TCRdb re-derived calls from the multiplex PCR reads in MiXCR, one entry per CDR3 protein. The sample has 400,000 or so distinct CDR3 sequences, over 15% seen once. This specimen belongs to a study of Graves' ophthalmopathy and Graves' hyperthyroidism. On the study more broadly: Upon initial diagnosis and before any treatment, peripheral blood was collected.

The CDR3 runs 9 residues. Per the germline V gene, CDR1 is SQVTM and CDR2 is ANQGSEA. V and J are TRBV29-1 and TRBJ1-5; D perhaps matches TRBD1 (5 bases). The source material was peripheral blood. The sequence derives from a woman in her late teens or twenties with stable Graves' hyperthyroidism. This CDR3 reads CSVERQGGF. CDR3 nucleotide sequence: TGCAGCGTTGAGCGGCAGGGAGGATTT.